Given below is one T cell receptor (beta chain) in context. The data belong to a study of blood T cell repertoires in COVID-19. Whole-study context: From the United States, Italy and Spain came samples of acute and convalescent COVID-19. Sample material is recorded as cDNA or gDNA derived from T cells, B-cell-depleted T cells, or PBMCs.

Deletions cut 0 bases from V and 3 bases from J, with 11 bases between. The CDR3 loop spans 15 amino acids. Germline V lookup: CDR1 MGHRA, CDR2 YSYEKL. In the study's own analysis: Amplified reference gene primers provided the basis for estimating nucleated cell counts. The repertoire was sequenced with immunoSEQ multiplex PCR; TCRdb's copy has only in-frame clones and lacks some. The DNA gave D and trimming, while V, J and clone size come from that table. This table holds about 140,000 clones, about nine tenths found once. The source of this sequence is a man aged 50 or older who had recovered from COVID-19. The rearrangement uses TRBV4-1 and TRBJ1-2; D is unclear. Sequenced: peripheral blood. CDR3 sequence: CASSQDGQQDYGYTF. DNA of the CDR3: TGCGCCAGCAGCCAAGATGGCCAGCAGGACTATGGCTACACCTTC.